The 29 T cell receptor beta chains below come from one sample, sequenced in a study of blood T cell repertoires in COVID-19. Assay used: immunoSEQ multiplex PCR; TCRdb lists only in-frame clones, some missing. This table holds 200,000 to 250,000 clones, 70% to 85% found once. Sequencing was performed on peripheral blood. These receptors all stem from a woman at least 80 years old with acute or convalescent COVID-19.

The J gene is TRBJ1-4, the V gene TRBV28; 8 bases agree with TRBD1. The CDR3 is 16 residues long. CDR1 is MDHEN, CDR2 SYDVKM, per germline. The J segment lost 5 bases and the V segment lost 3 bases, leaving 8 bases of the junction unmatched. The CDR3 coding sequence is TGTGCCAGCAGTTTCGCCAGGGGGCCTATGAATGAAAAACTGTTTTTT. Translation: CASSFARGPMNEKLFF.

The chain carries TRBV6-1 and TRBJ1-4; weak D call: TRBD1 (5 bases). Germline V gene sequence: CDR1 MNHNS, CDR2 SASEGT. This CDR3 is built from 15 residues. The V end lost 2 bases, the J end lost 4 bases, and 11 bases lay between the germline ends. DNA of the CDR3: TGTGCCAGCAGTGAAAGGGGTAGCGGTAATGAAAAACTGTTTTTT. Translation: CASSERGSGNEKLFF.

This rearrangement joins TRBV5-1 to TRBJ1-2; a possible D gene is TRBD1 (5 bases). The CDR3 runs 16 residues. Looked up from germline, CDR1 is SGHRS and CDR2 is YFSETQ. Trimming shortened V by 0 bases and J by 4 bases, and 16 bases separated the two germline ends. The chain's CDR3 is CASSLVQGLGGYGYTF. The CDR3 DNA follows: TGCGCCAGCAGCTTGGTTCAGGGTTTGGGGGGCTATGGCTACACCTTC.

This clone was seen a few times. V gene TRBV11-2 combines with J gene TRBJ2-7, with 7 nucleotides matching TRBD1. This CDR3 has 15 residues. Looked up from germline, CDR1 is SGHAT and CDR2 is FQNNGV. V was pared by 1 base and J by 3 bases, with 6 bases of the junction left unmatched. The CDR3 nucleotides are TGTGCCAGCAGCTTAGCTGACAGGGCGGGCTACGAGCAGTACTTC. Protein product: CASSLADRAGYEQYF.

The chain recombines TRBV7-2 with TRBJ2-2; D remains unclear. Trimming removed 5 bases from V and 7 bases from J, with 5 bases in between. The CDR3 totals 11 residues. Germline V lookup: CDR1 SGHTA, CDR2 FQGNSA. The CDR3 DNA follows: TGTGCCAGCAGCAACGGCGGGGAGCTGTTTTTT. Its protein product is CASSNGGELFF.

The sample holds a few counts of this clone. V is TRBV5-4 and J is TRBJ1-4; no definite D call. This CDR3 is built from 13 residues. The V gene lost 0 bases and the J gene lost 5 bases, with 5 bases spanning the gap. Germline V gives CDR1 SGHNT, CDR2 YYREEE (reference sequence). CDR3 residues: CASSLDINEKLFF. The CDR3 bases are TGTGCCAGCAGCTTGGATATAAATGAAAAACTGTTTTTT.

The chain couples TRBV27 to TRBJ1-1; 7 bases are a match to TRBD1. V lost 5 bases, J lost 0 bases, and 15 bases stayed unmatched. Germline V gene sequence: CDR1 MNHEY, CDR2 SMNVEV (reference sequence). The CDR3 is 18 amino acids. The CDR3 region is CASSPSRYDRDVNTEAFF. In nucleotides, the CDR3 is TGTGCCAGCAGTCCCTCCCGGTACGACAGGGACGTGAACACTGAAGCTTTCTTT.

V usage is TRBV6-1 and J usage is TRBJ2-2, with D possibly matching TRBD1 (6 bases). Germline CDR1 MNHNS, CDR2 SASEGT. Trimming removed 0 bases at V and 6 bases at J, with 11 bases between. The CDR3 loop spans 15 amino acids. CDR3 coding DNA: TGTGCCAGCAGTGAAGCGCTGGGACATTCCGGGGAGCTGTTTTTT. As protein: CASSEALGHSGELFF.

This clone occurred many times. This CDR3 is CASSRTGTTDTQYF. The CDR3 bases are TGTGCCAGCAGCCGTACAGGGACCACAGATACGCAGTATTTT. The chain carries TRBV5-6 and TRBJ2-3; possibly TRBD1 for D (6 bases). This CDR3 is 14 amino acids long. Germline CDR1 SGHDT, CDR2 YYEEEE. Trimming removed 4 bases from V and 2 bases from J, with 11 bases in between.

The V and J genes are TRBV7-7 and TRBJ1-3; a possible D gene is TRBD1 (6 bases). CDR3 length: 13 residues. Germline values: CDR1 SSHAT, CDR2 FNYEAQ (reference sequence). Trimming shortened V by 6 bases and J by 4 bases, and 10 bases separated the two germline ends. The CDR3 bases are TGTGCCAGCAGTCCGGACAGCGGAAACACCATATATTTT. Amino acid sequence: CASSPDSGNTIYF.

This clone has a handful of counts. The chain uses TRBV7-2 and TRBJ2-3; the D gene is possibly TRBD1 (6 bases). CDR3 length: 14 amino acids. CDR1 and CDR2 (germline): SGHTA, FQGNSA. Between the trimmed V and J ends, which lost 4 bases and 6 bases, there was a span of 14 bases. The CDR3, as DNA: TGTGCCAGCAGCTCAGGGGACCCCAGGGATACGCAGTATTTT. Translated, it gives CASSSGDPRDTQYF.

This chain connects TRBV6-2 or TRBV6-3 to TRBJ1-2; weak D call: TRBD1 (6 bases). Germline-derived CDR1 and CDR2 are MNHEY and SVGEGT. The CDR3 is 15 amino acids. Trimming left V 6 bases short and J 4 bases short, with 18 bases between. The CDR3 here is CASSDSGVQPYGYTF. CDR3 bases: TGTGCCAGCAGCGACTCAGGGGTCCAACCCTATGGCTACACCTTC.

This rearrangement joins TRBV6-1 to TRBJ2-1, with D perhaps matching TRBD2 (6 bases). Germline V gene sequence: CDR1 MNHNS, CDR2 SASEGT. The CDR3 has 16 amino acids. V lost 4 bases, J lost 0 bases, and 13 bases lay in between. The CDR3 region has the DNA TGTGCCAGCAGTGGGCAGGCGGGGAACTCCTACAATGAGCAGTTCTTC. As protein: CASSGQAGNSYNEQFF.

The V call is TRBV5-4, the J call TRBJ1-2; the D gene is possibly TRBD1 (6 bases). V lost 0 bases and J lost 4, with 10 bases in between. Germline V gives CDR1 SGHNT, CDR2 YYREEE (reference sequence). This CDR3 has 14 amino acids. CDR3 DNA: TGTGCCAGCAGCTTGGACAGGGTAATCTATGGCTACACCTTC. Translating gives CASSLDRVIYGYTF.

The chain has TRBV18 and TRBJ1-1; perhaps TRBD1 as D (6 bases). Trimming removed 1 base from V and 4 bases from J, with 10 bases in between. The CDR3 is made up of 14 amino acids. CDR1 is KGHSH and CDR2 is LQKENI in the germline V gene. CDR3 DNA: TGTGCCAGCTCACCACAAAGGGGGAGCACTGAAGCTTTCTTT. Protein: CASSPQRGSTEAFF. Together with reference TRBV18 and TRBJ1-1, the CDR3 gives the full variable domain: NAGVMQNPRHLVRRRGQEARLRCSPMKGHSHVYWYRQLPEEGLKFMVYLQKENIIDESGMPKERFSAEFPKEGPSILRIQQVVRGDSAAYFCASSPQRGSTEAFFGQGTRLTVV.

This sequence joins TRBV4-3 and TRBJ2-6; D not resolved. Trimming stripped 8 bases from V and 0 bases from J, with 14 bases between. The length of the CDR3 is 16 residues. Germline CDR1 reads LGHNA; CDR2 reads YSLEER. This CDR3 reads CASAVTVYSGANVLTF. The DNA for the CDR3 is TGCGCCAGCGCCGTTACAGTCTACTCTGGGGCCAACGTCCTGACTTTC.

Only one count was recorded for this clone. The V and J genes are TRBV29-1 and TRBJ2-1; 9 positions match TRBD2. CDR1 SQVTM and CDR2 ANQGSEA come from the germline V gene. The CDR3 is 15 amino acids. After removal of 0 bases from V and 7 bases from J, the junction contained 7 bases not matched to a gene. The DNA for the CDR3 is TGCAGCGTTGAAGATGCGGGAGGGCCTAATAATGAGCAGTTCTTC. This encodes CSVEDAGGPNNEQFF.

There are a few counts of this clone. J is TRBJ2-7 and V is TRBV19, with 12 bases identical to TRBD1. There are 14 residues in the CDR3. Trimming at V came to 8 bases and at J to 5 bases, leaving 7 bases not matched to a gene. Germline values: CDR1 LNHDA, CDR2 SQIVND (reference sequence). In DNA form, the CDR3 reads TGTGCCAGTGAGCCGGGACAGGGGGCAAACGAGCAGTACTTC. Amino acids: CASEPGQGANEQYF. Filled out from reference TRBV19 and TRBJ2-7, the complete variable domain reads DGGITQSPKYLFRKEGQNVTLSCEQNLNHDAMYWYRQDPGQGLRLIYYSQIVNDFQKGDIAEGYSVSREKKESFPLTVTSAQKNPTAFYLCASEPGQGANEQYFGPGTRLTVT.

J is TRBJ2-7 and V is TRBV5-1, with D maybe TRBD2 (5 bases). Germline V gives CDR1 SGHRS, CDR2 YFSETQ. The CDR3 extends over 13 amino acids. Trimming left V 0 bases short and J 5 bases short, with 9 bases between. The CDR3 DNA follows: TGCGCCAGCAGCTTGGAGCGGAGGCACGAGCAGTACTTC. This sequence encodes CASSLERRHEQYF.

The chain uses TRBV19 and TRBJ1-2; TRBD1 matches at 7 bases. CDR1 is LNHDA, CDR2 SQIVND, per germline (reference sequence). The CDR3 extends over 14 amino acids. The ends lost 10 bases at V and 7 bases at J; junction bases unmatched: 15. The CDR3 DNA reads as TGTGCCACAAGCAGGGACAGACTCTCTCCTGGCTACACCTTC. It is translated as CATSRDRLSPGYTF.

The V call is TRBV7-9, the J call TRBJ2-1; 8 nucleotides align to TRBD1. In germline, CDR1 is SEHNR, CDR2 FQNEAQ (reference sequence). The V segment lost 2 bases and the J segment 7 bases; nucleotides outside the gene matches: 1. The CDR3 loop spans 13 amino acids. This chain's CDR3 is CASSLRTGNEQFF. CDR3 coding DNA: TGTGCCAGCAGCTTAAGGACAGGGAATGAGCAGTTCTTC. Using reference TRBV7-9 and TRBJ2-1 for the parts outside the CDR3, the full variable domain is DTGVSQNPRHKITKRGQNVTFRCDPISEHNRLYWYRQTLGQGPEFLTYFQNEAQLEKSRLLSDRFSAERPKGSFSTLEIQRTEQGDSAMYLCASSLRTGNEQFFGPGTRLTVL.

This clone has a single count. The chain carries TRBV5-1 and TRBJ2-3; D is possibly TRBD2 (6 bases). The V gene lost 0 bases and the J gene lost 2 bases, with 13 bases spanning the gap. The CDR3 extends over 16 amino acids. Germline assignment: CDR1 SGHRS and CDR2 YFSETQ. CDR3 in DNA: TGCGCCAGCAGCTTGGGGGGTAGCGGACCCACAGATACGCAGTATTTT. Translated, it gives CASSLGGSGPTDTQYF. The complete variable domain, with remaining parts taken from reference TRBV5-1 and TRBJ2-3, reads KAGVTQTPRYLIKTRGQQVTLSCSPISGHRSVSWYQQTPGQGLQFLFEYFSETQRNKGNFPGRFSGRQFSNSRSEMNVSTLELGDSALYLCASSLGGSGPTDTQYFGPGTRLTVL.

The V gene is TRBV6-4, the J gene TRBJ2-1, with D possibly being TRBD2 (6 bases). The V gene's germline CDR1 is MRHNA and CDR2 SNTAGT. V lost 0 bases, J lost 5 bases, and 14 bases lay in between. The CDR3 covers 16 residues. The CDR3 sequence is CASSDSWGVRNNEQFF. As DNA, the CDR3 is TGTGCCAGCAGTGACTCTTGGGGGGTAAGAAACAATGAGCAGTTCTTC.

Concerning this clone: A read error may account for a junction end that differs from germline. In nucleotides, the CDR3 is TGTGCTAGCAGCTTAACGAGCGGGAGGGCCGGAGGTACGCAGTATTTT. Protein product: CASSLTSGRAGGTQYF. This chain joins TRBV7-7 and TRBJ2-3, with 10 bases aligning to TRBD2. There are 16 residues in the CDR3. Per germline, CDR1 SSHAT and CDR2 FNYEAQ (reference sequence).

This clone has only a few counts. The genes are TRBV2 and TRBJ2-1, with 10 positions matching TRBD2. Per germline, CDR1 SNHLY and CDR2 FYNNEI. The CDR3 extends over 15 amino acids. The J segment lost 4 bases and the V segment lost 7 bases, leaving 7 bases of the junction unmatched. CDR3 in DNA: TGTGCCAGCAAAAACAGCGGGAGGGTTTACAATGAGCAGTTCTTC. This codes for CASKNSGRVYNEQFF.

The rearrangement links TRBV5-1 to TRBJ2-2, with 8 bases identical to TRBD1. The CDR3 is made up of 16 amino acids. Germline V gene data show CDR1 as SGHRS and CDR2 as YFSETQ. The V and J ends lost 3 bases and 1 base, in that order; junction bases with no gene match: 5. In DNA, the CDR3 is TGCGCCAGCAGCTGGACAGGGCTTGGGAACACCGGGGAGCTGTTTTTT. It encodes CASSWTGLGNTGELFF. The full variable domain, its missing parts supplied by reference TRBV5-1 and TRBJ2-2, is KAGVTQTPRYLIKTRGQQVTLSCSPISGHRSVSWYQQTPGQGLQFLFEYFSETQRNKGNFPGRFSGRQFSNSRSEMNVSTLELGDSALYLCASSWTGLGNTGELFFGEGSRLTVL.

This clone was counted only a few times. The chain links TRBV6-6 to TRBJ1-3; the D is unclear. The germline gives CDR1 MNHNY, CDR2 SVGAGI (reference sequence). This CDR3 is built from 13 residues. With 8 bases removed from V and 1 base from J, the gap between germline ends came to 9 bases. This CDR3 reads CASVGGSGNTIYF. In nucleotides, the CDR3 is TGTGCCAGCGTAGGAGGGTCTGGAAACACCATATATTTT.

This chain uses TRBV6-1 with TRBJ1-5, with a tentative D call TRBD1 (5 bases). This CDR3 has 14 residues. The V gene's germline CDR1 is MNHNS and CDR2 SASEGT. Trimming took 3 bases from V and 6 from J, leaving 12 bases between them. Here the CDR3 reads CASSEFQGVQPQHF. CDR3 coding DNA: TGTGCCAGCAGTGAGTTTCAGGGCGTTCAGCCCCAGCATTTT.

The chain uses TRBV11-2 and TRBJ2-1, with TRBD2 identical over 8 bases. Trimming took 8 bases from V and 4 from J; bases not matched to a gene: 13. The CDR3 is made up of 16 amino acids. The germline V gene has CDR1 SGHAT and CDR2 FQNNGV. Here the CDR3 DNA reads TGTGCCAGCGCCCAGAGTGGAGTAGCGGGGTACAATGAGCAGTTCTTC. Its protein product is CASAQSGVAGYNEQFF.